This TCR beta chain came from a study of T cell changes during pregnancy in multiple sclerosis (dated by TCRdb to between 2017 and 2020). In the study overall: Changes in the T cell repertoire over the course of pregnancy were examined in this study in women with multiple sclerosis.

This clone has just one count. It lacks a known antigen. Nothing much larger sits one base from this clone, and base qualities are not available. The library was obtained by the immunoSEQ multiplex PCR assay. This immuneACCESS table, as held by TCRdb, lists in-frame sequences with V and J called but not all clones. Of the missing ones, under half trace to an unresolved V gene in checked studies; the others have no known cause. The sample yields about 55,000 clones; approximately 90% were counted once. Over 0.5% of the sample is in the top ten clones. The clonotype was recovered from a female donor with multiple sclerosis, enrolled in a pregnancy study. Sequenced here: CD4+ T cells from peripheral blood mononuclear cells, sampled in the first trimester of pregnancy.

The DNA reads TGTGCCAGCAGAGCAGGGGAATTGGAGACCCAGTACTTC. It translates to CASRAGELETQYF. This chain joins TRBV2 to TRBJ2-5; TRBD1 is a possible D gene, resting on 6 matching bases. The cysteine opens and the phenylalanine closes a CDR3 of 13 amino acids. The sequence is cut down to CDR3 DNA, 39 bases in frame from base 1. As encoded in the germline V gene, CDR1 is SNHLY while CDR2 is FYNNEI. Relative to germline, V is 6 bases shorter and J is 5 bases shorter, with 13 bases between their ends.